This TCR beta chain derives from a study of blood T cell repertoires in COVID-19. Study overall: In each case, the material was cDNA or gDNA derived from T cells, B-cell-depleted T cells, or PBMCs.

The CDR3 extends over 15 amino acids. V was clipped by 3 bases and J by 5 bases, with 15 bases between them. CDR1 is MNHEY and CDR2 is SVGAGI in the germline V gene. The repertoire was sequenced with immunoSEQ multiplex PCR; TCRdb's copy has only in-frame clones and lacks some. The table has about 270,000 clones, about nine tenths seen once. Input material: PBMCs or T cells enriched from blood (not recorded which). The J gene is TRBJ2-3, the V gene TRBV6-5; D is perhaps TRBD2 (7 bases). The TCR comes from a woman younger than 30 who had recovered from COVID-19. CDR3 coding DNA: TGTGCCAGCAGTTATGGGGGGGGGCAGGGAGATACGCAGTATTTT. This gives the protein CASSYGGGQGDTQYF.